The TCR beta chain under discussion was sequenced for a study of T cells in Graves' hyperthyroidism and ophthalmopathy. This clonotype was found a few times. Germline and junction disagree at one end, which may indicate a read error. Clinical symptoms, serum thyroxine and TRAb, thyroid ultrasound and orbital computed tomography together formed the diagnostic basis. TCR beta CDR3 region amplification was performed from RNA transcripts. A set of HTBI primers served as the primers for a first-round RT-PCR of the TCR CDR3. TCRdb ran MiXCR on the multiplex PCR reads and lists one entry per CDR3 protein. This table has about 690,000 distinct CDR3 sequences, roughly 17% appearing once. This sequence was found in a man aged 45-60 years with Graves' hyperthyroidism. Material for sequencing was blood.

The CDR3 is CASSLWRDRADNSPLRF. The CDR3 bases are TGTGCCAGCAGTTTATGGAGGGACAGGGCGGACAATTCACCCCTCCGCTTT. The genes are TRBV28 and TRBJ1-6; 9 positions match TRBD1. The CDR3 length is 17 residues. Germline lookup yields CDR1 MDHEN and CDR2 SYDVKM. Full variable domain (rest looked up from reference TRBV28 and TRBJ1-6): DVKVTQSSRYLVKRTGEKVFLECVQDMDHENMFWYRQDPGLGLRLIYFSYDVKMKEKGDIPEGYSVSREKKERFSLILESASTNQTSMYLCASSLWRDRADNSPLRFGNGTRLTVT.